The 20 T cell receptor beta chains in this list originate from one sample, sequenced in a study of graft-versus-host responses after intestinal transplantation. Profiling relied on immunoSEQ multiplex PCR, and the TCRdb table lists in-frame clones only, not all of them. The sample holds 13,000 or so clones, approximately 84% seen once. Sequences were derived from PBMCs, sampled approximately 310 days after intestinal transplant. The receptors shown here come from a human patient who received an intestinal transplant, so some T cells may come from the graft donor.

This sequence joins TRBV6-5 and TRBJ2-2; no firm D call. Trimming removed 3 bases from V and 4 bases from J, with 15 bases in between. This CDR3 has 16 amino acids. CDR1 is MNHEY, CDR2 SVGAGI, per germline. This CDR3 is CASSYEDTPSTGELFF. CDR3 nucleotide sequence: TGTGCCAGCAGTTATGAGGATACCCCTTCCACCGGGGAGCTGTTTTTT.

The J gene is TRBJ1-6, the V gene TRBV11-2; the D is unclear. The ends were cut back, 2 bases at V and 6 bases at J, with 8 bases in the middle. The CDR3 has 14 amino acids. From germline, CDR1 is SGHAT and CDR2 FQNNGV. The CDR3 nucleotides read TGTGCCAGCAGCTTACCCAGAGCTAATTCACCCCTCCACTTT. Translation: CASSLPRANSPLHF.

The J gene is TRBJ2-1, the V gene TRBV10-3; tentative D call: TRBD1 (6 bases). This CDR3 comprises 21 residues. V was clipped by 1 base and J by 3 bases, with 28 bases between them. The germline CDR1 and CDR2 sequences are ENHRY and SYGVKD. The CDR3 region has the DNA TGTGCCATCAGTGAGTACAAACAGGGAAGGTCTACAGTGGCCCTCTACAATGAGCAGTTCTTC. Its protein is CAISEYKQGRSTVALYNEQFF.

The CDR3 sequence is CAWSGQGDSQLFF. The CDR3, as DNA: TGTGCCTGGAGCGGACAGGGGGACTCACAACTGTTTTTT. The chain links TRBV30 to TRBJ1-4; the match to TRBD1 covers 10 bases. V shed 3 bases, J shed 12 bases, and the junction held 7 bases outside the gene matches. Germline V CDR1 and CDR2: GTSNPN, SVGIG (reference sequence). The CDR3 is 13 amino acids.

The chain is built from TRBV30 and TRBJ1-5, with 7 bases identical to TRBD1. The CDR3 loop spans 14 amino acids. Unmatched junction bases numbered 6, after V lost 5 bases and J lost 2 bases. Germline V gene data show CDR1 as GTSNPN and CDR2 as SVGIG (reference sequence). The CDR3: CAWGSGGGNQPQHF. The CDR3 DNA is TGTGCCTGGGGATCAGGGGGGGGCAATCAGCCCCAGCATTTT.

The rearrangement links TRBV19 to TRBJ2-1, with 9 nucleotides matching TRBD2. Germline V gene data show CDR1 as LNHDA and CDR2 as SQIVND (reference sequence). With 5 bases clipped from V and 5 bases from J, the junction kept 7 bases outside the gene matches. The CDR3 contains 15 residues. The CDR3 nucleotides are TGTGCCAGTAGTTCCAGACTAGCGGCGAACAATGAGCAGTTCTTC. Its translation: CASSSRLAANNEQFF.

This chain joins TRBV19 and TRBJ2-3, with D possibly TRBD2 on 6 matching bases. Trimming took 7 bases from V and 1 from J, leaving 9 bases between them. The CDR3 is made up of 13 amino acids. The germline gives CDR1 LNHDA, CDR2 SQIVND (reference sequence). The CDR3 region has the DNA TGTGCCAGTAAAACGGGGGGCACAGATACGCAGTATTTT. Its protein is CASKTGGTDTQYF.

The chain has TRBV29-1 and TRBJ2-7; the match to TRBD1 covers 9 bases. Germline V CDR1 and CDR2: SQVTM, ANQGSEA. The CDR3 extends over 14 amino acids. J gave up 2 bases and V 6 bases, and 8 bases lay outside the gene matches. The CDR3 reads CSVVPGTGTYEQYF. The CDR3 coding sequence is TGCAGCGTAGTGCCCGGGACAGGGACCTACGAGCAGTACTTC.

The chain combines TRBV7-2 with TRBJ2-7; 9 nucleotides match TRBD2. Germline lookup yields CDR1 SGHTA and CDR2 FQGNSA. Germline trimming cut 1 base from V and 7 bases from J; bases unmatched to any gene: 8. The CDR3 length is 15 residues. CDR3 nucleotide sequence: TGTGCCAGCAGCTTAGATATAGCGGGAGTTCAAGAGCAGTACTTC. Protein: CASSLDIAGVQEQYF.

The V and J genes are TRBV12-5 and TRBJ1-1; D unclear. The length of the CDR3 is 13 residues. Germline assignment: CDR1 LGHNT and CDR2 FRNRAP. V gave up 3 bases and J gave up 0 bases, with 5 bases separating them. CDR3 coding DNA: TGTGCTAGTGGTTTCGGCTTGAACACTGAAGCTTTCTTT. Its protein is CASGFGLNTEAFF.

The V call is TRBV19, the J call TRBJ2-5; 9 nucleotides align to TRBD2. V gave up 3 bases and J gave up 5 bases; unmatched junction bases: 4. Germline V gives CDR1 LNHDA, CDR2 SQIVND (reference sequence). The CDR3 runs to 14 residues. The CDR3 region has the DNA TGTGCCAGTAGTATTGAAACTAGCGGGGAGACCCAGTACTTC. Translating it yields CASSIETSGETQYF.

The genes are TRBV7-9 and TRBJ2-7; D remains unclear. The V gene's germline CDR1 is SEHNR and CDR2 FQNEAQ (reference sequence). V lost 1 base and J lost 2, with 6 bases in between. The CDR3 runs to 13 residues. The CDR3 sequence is CASSLGRAYEQYF. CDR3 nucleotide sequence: TGTGCCAGCAGCTTAGGACGAGCCTACGAGCAGTACTTC.

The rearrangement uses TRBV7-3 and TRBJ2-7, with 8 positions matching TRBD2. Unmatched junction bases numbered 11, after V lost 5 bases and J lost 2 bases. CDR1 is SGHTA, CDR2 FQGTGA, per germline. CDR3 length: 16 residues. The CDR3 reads CASSLIRAGVTYEQYF. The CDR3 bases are TGTGCCAGCAGCCTGATACGAGCGGGAGTAACCTACGAGCAGTACTTC. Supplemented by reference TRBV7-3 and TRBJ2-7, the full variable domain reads GAGVSQTPSNKVTEKGKYVELRCDPISGHTALYWYRQSLGQGPEFLIYFQGTGAADDSGLPNDRFFAVRPEGSVSTLKIQRTERGDSAVYLCASSLIRAGVTYEQYFGPGTRLTVT.

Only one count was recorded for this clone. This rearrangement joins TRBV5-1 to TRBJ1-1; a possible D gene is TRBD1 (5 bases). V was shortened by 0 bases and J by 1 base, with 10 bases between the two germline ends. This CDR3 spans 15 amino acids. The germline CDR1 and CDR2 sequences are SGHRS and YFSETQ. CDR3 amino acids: CASSLVGGRNTEAFF. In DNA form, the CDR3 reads TGCGCCAGCAGCTTGGTCGGGGGAAGGAACACTGAAGCTTTCTTT. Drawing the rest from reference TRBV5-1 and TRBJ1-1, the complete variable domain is KAGVTQTPRYLIKTRGQQVTLSCSPISGHRSVSWYQQTPGQGLQFLFEYFSETQRNKGNFPGRFSGRQFSNSRSEMNVSTLELGDSALYLCASSLVGGRNTEAFFGQGTRLTVV.

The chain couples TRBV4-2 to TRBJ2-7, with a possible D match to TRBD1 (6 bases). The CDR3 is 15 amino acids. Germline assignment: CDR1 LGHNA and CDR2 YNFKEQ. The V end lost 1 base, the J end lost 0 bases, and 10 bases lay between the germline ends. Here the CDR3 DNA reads TGTGCCAGCAGCCAAGTTGACAGGAGCTCCTACGAGCAGTACTTC. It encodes CASSQVDRSSYEQYF.

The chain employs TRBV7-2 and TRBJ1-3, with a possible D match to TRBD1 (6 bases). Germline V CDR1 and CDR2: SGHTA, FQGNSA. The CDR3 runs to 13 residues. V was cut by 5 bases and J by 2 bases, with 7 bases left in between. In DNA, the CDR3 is TGTGCCAGCAGCCCAGGGGCTGGAAACACCATATATTTT. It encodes CASSPGAGNTIYF.

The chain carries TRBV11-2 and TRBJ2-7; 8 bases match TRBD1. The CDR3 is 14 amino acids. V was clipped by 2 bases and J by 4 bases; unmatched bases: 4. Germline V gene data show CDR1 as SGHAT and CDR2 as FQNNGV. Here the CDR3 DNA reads TGTGCCAGCAGCTTAACTGACAGGGGATACGAGCAGTACTTC. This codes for CASSLTDRGYEQYF.

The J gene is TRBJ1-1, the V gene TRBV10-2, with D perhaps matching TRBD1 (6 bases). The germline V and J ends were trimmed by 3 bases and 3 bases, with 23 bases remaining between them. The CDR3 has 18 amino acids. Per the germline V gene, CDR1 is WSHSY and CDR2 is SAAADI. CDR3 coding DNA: TGCGCCAGCAGTGACCCCCGGACAGAATTTACATACCACACTGAAGCTTTCTTT. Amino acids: CASSDPRTEFTYHTEAFF.

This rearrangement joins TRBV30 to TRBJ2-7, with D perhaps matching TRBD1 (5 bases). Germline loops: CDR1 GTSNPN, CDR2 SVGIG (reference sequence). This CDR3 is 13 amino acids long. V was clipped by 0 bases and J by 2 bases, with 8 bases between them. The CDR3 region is CAWSVGAPYEQYF. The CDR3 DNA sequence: TGTGCCTGGAGTGTAGGGGCGCCCTACGAGCAGTACTTC.

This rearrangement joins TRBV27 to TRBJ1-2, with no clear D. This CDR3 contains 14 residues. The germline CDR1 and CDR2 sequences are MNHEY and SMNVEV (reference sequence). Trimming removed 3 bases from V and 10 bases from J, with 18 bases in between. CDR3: CASSFSDRGGDYTF. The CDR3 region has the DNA TGTGCCAGCAGTTTTTCGGACCGTGGCGGTGACTACACCTTC.